These 18 T cell receptor beta chains originate from one sample sequenced in a study of blood T cell repertoires in COVID-19. Sequencing used immunoSEQ multiplex PCR; TCRdb keeps in-frame clones, though not all of them. The sample carries about 140,000 clones, about 80% recorded once. Sequenced: peripheral blood. The receptors derive from a human donor in a cohort sampled during active COVID-19.

The chain recombines TRBV6-2 or TRBV6-3 with TRBJ2-1; 8 bases are shared with TRBD2. The germline V gene has CDR1 MNHEY and CDR2 SVGEGT. CDR3 size: 16 residues. Unmatched junction bases numbered 10, after V lost 2 bases and J lost 7 bases. The CDR3 region is CASSYGLADPRNEQFF. CDR3 nucleotides: TGTGCCAGCAGTTACGGACTAGCTGATCCAAGGAATGAGCAGTTCTTC.

As for this clone: An end of the junction does not agree with germline; a read error may underlie this. The rearrangement joins TRBV18 to TRBJ2-1, with 7 bases matching TRBD1. This CDR3 has 15 residues. The V gene's germline CDR1 is KGHSH and CDR2 LQKENI. The CDR3 here is CASSPKVGQSQVKIF. In DNA, the CDR3 is TGTGCCAGCTCCCCCAAGGTGGGACAGTCGCAGGTTAAGATCTTC. Drawing the rest from reference TRBV18 and TRBJ2-1, the complete variable domain is NAGVMQNPRHLVRRRGQEARLRCSPMKGHSHVYWYRQLPEEGLKFMVYLQKENIIDESGMPKERFSAEFPKEGPSILRIQQVVRGDSAAYFCASSPKVGQSQVKIFGPGTRLTVL.

This chain links TRBV14 with TRBJ2-2, with D unclear. CDR3 size: 14 residues. Germline V CDR1 and CDR2: SGHDN, FVKESK. V lost 4 bases and J 5 bases, leaving 11 bases between the germline ends. CDR3 DNA: TGTGCCAGCAGCCCTAATATTGGTACCGGGGAGCTGTTTTTT. As protein: CASSPNIGTGELFF.

The chain couples TRBV5-6 to TRBJ2-7; possibly TRBD2 for D (6 bases). Trimming stripped 4 bases from V and 6 bases from J, with 11 bases between. The CDR3 loop spans 12 amino acids. CDR1 is SGHDT and CDR2 is YYEEEE in the germline V gene. This CDR3 is CASSGYGGEQYF. CDR3 DNA: TGTGCCAGCAGCGGATACGGGGGCGAGCAGTACTTC.

V gene TRBV27 combines with J gene TRBJ2-6; D is possibly TRBD1 (6 bases). The CDR3 covers 16 residues. Germline assignment: CDR1 MNHEY and CDR2 SMNVEV (reference sequence). Trimming left V 3 bases short and J 1 base short, with 10 bases between. The CDR3 bases are TGTGCCAGCAGTTTCTACGGACAGTCTGGGGCCAACGTCCTGACTTTC. It yields the protein CASSFYGQSGANVLTF.

This chain joins TRBV7-8 and TRBJ1-1; D uncertain. This CDR3 spans 13 amino acids. CDR1 and CDR2 from the germline V gene are SGHVS and FQNEAQ. V lost 2 bases and J lost 0, with 4 bases in between. The CDR3 loop reads CASSLYLNTEAFF. The CDR3 bases are TGTGCCAGCAGCTTATATCTGAACACTGAAGCTTTCTTT.

The chain links TRBV30 to TRBJ1-4; D gene unclear. Germline CDR1 is GTSNPN and CDR2 is SVGIG (reference sequence). The CDR3 loop spans 15 amino acids. Deletions cut 3 bases from V and 2 bases from J, with 13 bases between. DNA of the CDR3: TGTGCCTGGAGCTTGGCCGTTTGGACTAATGAAAAACTGTTTTTT. Its protein product is CAWSLAVWTNEKLFF. Based on the CDR3 plus reference TRBV30 and TRBJ1-4, the full variable domain is SQTIHQWPATLVQPVGSPLSLECTVEGTSNPNLYWYRQAAGRGLQLLFYSVGIGQISSEVPQNLSASRPQDRQFILSSKKLLLSDSGFYLCAWSLAVWTNEKLFFGSGTQLSVL.

The rearrangement joins TRBV7-9 to TRBJ1-1; D is uncertain. CDR1 is SEHNR, CDR2 FQNEAQ, per germline (reference sequence). CDR3 length: 12 residues. Between the trimmed V and J ends, which lost 2 bases and 11 bases, there was a span of 12 bases. The CDR3 region is CASSLHSDEAFF. The CDR3 DNA sequence: TGTGCCAGCAGCTTACATAGTGATGAGGCTTTCTTT.

J is TRBJ2-5 and V is TRBV30; TRBD2 matches at 7 bases. There are 14 residues in the CDR3. The V and J ends lost 3 bases and 0 bases, in that order; junction bases with no gene match: 4. Germline CDR1 and CDR2: GTSNPN and SVGIG (reference sequence). The CDR3 protein is CAWRPGTNQETQYF. The CDR3 coding sequence is TGTGCCTGGAGACCCGGGACTAACCAAGAGACCCAGTACTTC.

The V and J genes are TRBV12-3 or TRBV12-4 and TRBJ2-1; the D gene is possibly TRBD2 (5 bases). Trimming left V 7 bases short and J 5 bases short, with 9 bases between. This CDR3 comprises 12 residues. As DNA, the CDR3 is TGTGCCAGCACCCGGGGAGACAATGAGCAGTTCTTC. Encoded protein: CASTRGDNEQFF.

V and J are TRBV7-2 and TRBJ1-5; D gene uncertain. Germline V gives CDR1 SGHTA, CDR2 FQGNSA. V gave up 5 bases and J gave up 2 bases, with 7 bases separating them. The CDR3 extends over 13 amino acids. The CDR3: CASSPSGNQPQHF. CDR3 DNA: TGTGCCAGCAGCCCCTCCGGCAATCAGCCCCAGCATTTT.

In its sample, this clone was seen a few times. The V gene is TRBV28, the J gene TRBJ1-1; possible D gene TRBD1, 5 bases. This CDR3 contains 14 residues. Germline CDR1 MDHEN, CDR2 SYDVKM. V was clipped by 2 bases and J by 5 bases, with 12 bases between them. The CDR3 nucleotides are TGTGCCAGCAGTTTAGGGGGGAGCAAAACTGAAGCTTTCTTT. Protein product: CASSLGGSKTEAFF.

This clone was detected a few times. The J gene is TRBJ1-2, the V gene TRBV5-1; TRBD1 matches at 9 bases. Germline CDR1 and CDR2: SGHRS and YFSETQ. The CDR3 is made up of 14 amino acids. V trimming: 4 bases; J trimming: 4 bases; junction bases outside the gene matches: 5. For the CDR3, the DNA is TGCGCCAGCAGCGGGGACAGGGCGATCTATGGCTACACCTTC. The encoded protein is CASSGDRAIYGYTF.

J is TRBJ2-1 and V is TRBV27; perhaps TRBD2 as D (6 bases). The germline gives CDR1 MNHEY, CDR2 SMNVEV (reference sequence). Deletions cut 5 bases from V and 0 bases from J, with 11 bases between. The CDR3 length is 15 residues. In DNA, the CDR3 is TGTGCCAGCAGTAACCGGGGGAGCTCCTACAATGAGCAGTTCTTC. It specifies CASSNRGSSYNEQFF.

J is TRBJ2-1 and V is TRBV19; D call uncertain. Trimming took off 6 bases at V and 0 bases at J, with 12 bases between the two ends. Germline-derived CDR1 and CDR2 are LNHDA and SQIVND (reference sequence). The CDR3 totals 15 residues. CDR3 DNA: TGTGCCAGTAGGGAGAGCGTAAACTCCTACAATGAGCAGTTCTTC. It translates to CASRESVNSYNEQFF. Using reference TRBV19 and TRBJ2-1 for the parts outside the CDR3, the full variable domain is DGGITQSPKYLFRKEGQNVTLSCEQNLNHDAMYWYRQDPGQGLRLIYYSQIVNDFQKGDIAEGYSVSREKKESFPLTVTSAQKNPTAFYLCASRESVNSYNEQFFGPGTRLTVL.

The chain has TRBV19 and TRBJ1-2; 7 bases agree with TRBD1. The J segment lost 1 base and the V segment lost 6 bases, leaving 11 bases of the junction unmatched. Germline-derived CDR1 and CDR2 are LNHDA and SQIVND (reference sequence). This CDR3 is 16 amino acids long. The CDR3 loop reads CASSKLQGGDNYGYTF. The CDR3 DNA follows: TGTGCCAGTAGCAAACTCCAGGGGGGAGATAACTATGGCTACACCTTC.

CDR3: CASSSIGGGVYGYTF. In nucleotides, the CDR3 is TGTGCCAGCAGCTCAATTGGAGGAGGGGTCTATGGCTACACCTTC. The gene calls are TRBV28 and TRBJ1-2, with D tentatively TRBD1 (5 bases). There are 15 residues in the CDR3. The germline V gene has CDR1 MDHEN and CDR2 SYDVKM. V lost 6 bases to trimming and J lost 4 bases, with 18 bases between them.

The rearrangement joins TRBV2 to TRBJ2-7; D is ambiguous. The V and J ends lost 7 bases and 2 bases respectively, with 9 bases between them. The CDR3 contains 12 residues. Germline V gives CDR1 SNHLY, CDR2 FYNNEI. CDR3 sequence (DNA): TGTGCCAGCATTGGCGGAACCTACGAGCAGTACTTC. Protein sequence: CASIGGTYEQYF.